A selection of T cell receptor beta chains follows, all from one sample in a study of control samples from healthy donors and cancer patients. Method: immunoSEQ multiplex PCR; TCRdb's copy keeps in-frame clones and lacks some. The repertoire has about 140,000 clones, around 85% of them found once; the top ten carry approximately 8.6%. Sequencing was carried out using blood. The receptors derive from a woman aged 25-40 years in good health. Each CDR3 is given with its conserved first and last residue. A D gene is named only where the DNA matches it firmly. Clone size is shown for a subset of rows, as once, few, many or a class of expanded clone.

CDR3nt	CDR3aa	j_gene	abundance	v_gene	d_gene	len
TGCGCCAGCAGCCAAGTCGACCTTGGAATAGCGTACGGGGAGCAGTTCTTC	CASSQVDLGIAYGEQFF	TRBJ2-1	.	TRBV4-1	.	17
TGTGCCTGGAGTGTAGACAGATCCTACGAGCAGTACTTC	CAWSVDRSYEQYF	TRBJ2-7	.	TRBV30	.	13
TGTGCCAGCAGCTTGACCGGGACCAACGAGCAGTACTTC	CASSLTGTNEQYF	TRBJ2-7	few	TRBV5-4	.	13
TGTGCCAGCAGTGAACCTGGAAACACCATATATTTT	CASSEPGNTIYF	TRBJ1-3	.	TRBV6-1	.	12
TGTGCCAGCAGCTTCCAGACAGGGGTTCAATTCACTGAAGCTTTCTTT	CASSFQTGVQFTEAFF	TRBJ1-1	.	TRBV11-2	TRBD1	16
TGCAGCGTTAGAACCGGGACAGCCACCGGGGAGCTGTTTTTT	CSVRTGTATGELFF	TRBJ2-2	.	TRBV29-1	TRBD1	14
TGTGCCAGCAGTTCCTCCGCTCTTAACTATGGCTACACCTTC	CASSSSALNYGYTF	TRBJ1-2	.	TRBV28	.	14
TGTGCCAGCAGTGTTACCCCCGTGGTTTACAATGAGCAGTTCTTC	CASSVTPVVYNEQFF	TRBJ2-1	.	TRBV2	.	15
TGTGCCAGCAGCCCTCTGGCCATCGACAATGAGCAGTTCTTC	CASSPLAIDNEQFF	TRBJ2-1	.	TRBV28	.	14
TGCGCCAGCAGCTGGGAGAGTAACTACGAGCAGTACTTC	CASSWESNYEQYF	TRBJ2-7	.	TRBV5-1	.	13
TGCGCCAGCAGCTCGACCCGGGCAGTCCTATCCCTGGGGGAGCAGTACTTC	CASSSTRAVLSLGEQYF	TRBJ2-7	.	TRBV5-1	.	17
TGTGCCAGCAGTCACGGCCCCGGACAGCCCTACGAGCAGTACTTC	CASSHGPGQPYEQYF	TRBJ2-7	.	TRBV28	.	15
TGTGCCAGCAGTCCCTTCGGGGGCAGGGGCTACACCTTC	CASSPFGGRGYTF	TRBJ1-2	once	TRBV6-6	.	13
TGCAGCGTTGAGGTAGCGGGAGGTGAAGAGACCCAGTACTTC	CSVEVAGGEETQYF	TRBJ2-5	.	TRBV29-1	TRBD2	14
TGCGCCAGCAGCTTGGAAGGGGGGCCCAACTATGGCTACACCTTC	CASSLEGGPNYGYTF	TRBJ1-2	.	TRBV5-1	.	15
TGTGCCAGTAGTATGTCCGCCAGGGGCGGCAATCAGCCCCAGCATTTT	CASSMSARGGNQPQHF	TRBJ1-5	.	TRBV19	.	16
TGTGCCAGCAGCTTATCCCCCAACACTGAAGCTTTCTTT	CASSLSPNTEAFF	TRBJ1-1	.	TRBV11-3	.	13
TGTGCCACCAGCAGCAGGACAGGGAACACTGAAGCTTTCTTT	CATSSRTGNTEAFF	TRBJ1-1	.	TRBV15	TRBD1	14
TGTGCCAGCAGCAAAGGTGGAGAAGAGACCCAGTACTTC	CASSKGGEETQYF	TRBJ2-5	.	TRBV21-1	.	13
TGTGCCAGCAGTGAAGCGCCAGCCGCCTACGAGCAGTACTTC	CASSEAPAAYEQYF	TRBJ2-7	.	TRBV6-1	.	14
TGTGCCAGCAGCCAAGATCGACCAGGGGACACTGAAGCTTTCTTT	CASSQDRPGDTEAFF	TRBJ1-1	few	TRBV4-2	.	15
TGCGCCAGCAGCTTGGACGCGAACACTGAAGCTTTCTTT	CASSLDANTEAFF	TRBJ1-1	.	TRBV5-1	.	13